A selection of T cell receptor beta chains follows, all from one sample in a study of technical replicates of blood from several donors. Only in-frame clones appear in the TCRdb table, and some are missing; sequencing was by immunoSEQ multiplex PCR. Among about 70,000 clones listed, about 94% were seen once. The sample was T cells isolated from PBMCs. These receptors were taken from a human donor in good health. Each CDR3 is given with its conserved first and last residue. Clone size is stated in some rows and not others, as once, few, many or a class when expanded.

clone_size j_call v_call cdr3_aa
NA TRBJ2-7 TRBV6-5 CASSLGAGGGVYEQYF
NA TRBJ1-5 TRBV6-6 CASDRGNQPQHF
NA TRBJ1-4 TRBV4-1 CASSQDRGPYEKLFF
NA TRBJ2-5 TRBV6-5 CASSKTTGRLETQYF
NA TRBJ1-5 TRBV7-3 CATQGRGNQPQHF
NA TRBJ2-3 TRBV2 CASSADRGSDTQYF
NA TRBJ1-5 TRBV27 CASSLNRGPRQPQHF
NA TRBJ1-2 TRBV4-1 CASSPPGTGGGYGYTF
NA TRBJ2-3 TRBV11-2 CASSRTRDTQYF
NA TRBJ2-7 TRBV29-1 CSASSRGLISYEQYF
NA TRBJ2-6 TRBV4-3 CASSQGTSSSGANVLTF
NA TRBJ2-5 TRBV11-3 CASSLGWQAQYF
NA TRBJ1-4 TRBV19 CASSISGEVFF
NA TRBJ1-1 TRBV10-3 CAIMGGTEAFF
once TRBJ1-5 TRBV5-6 CASSLVGQGQPQHF
NA TRBJ2-1 TRBV9 CASSVAGDSYNEQFF
NA TRBJ1-1 TRBV9 CASSVSAMNTEAFF
NA TRBJ2-7 TRBV19 CASSSGTSGRYEQYF
NA TRBJ2-3 TRBV5-1 CASSFSVADTQYF
NA TRBJ2-7 TRBV7-3 CASSPGTSTEQYF
NA TRBJ1-5 TRBV19 CASSSGNSNQPQHF
NA TRBJ1-5 TRBV6-5 CASSFTFRSRQPQHF
NA TRBJ1-5 TRBV28 CASSFLTVIQPQHF
few TRBJ1-5 TRBV19 CASSIDGNQPQHF
NA TRBJ2-7 TRBV2 CASSLSGLYFSGGSEQYF
NA TRBJ2-3 TRBV7-3 CASSPRLAGHHTQYF
NA TRBJ2-5 TRBV7-2 CASSLSTGIMETQYF
NA TRBJ2-1 TRBV7-6 CASSANPSSYNEQFF
once TRBJ2-7 TRBV10-3 CAISESPPDRGYEQYF
NA TRBJ2-1 TRBV20-1 CSAELGNEQFF
NA TRBJ2-1 TRBV7-8 CASSLIGTSNEQFF
NA TRBJ2-5 TRBV5-1 CASSLRGGQETQYF
NA TRBJ1-1 TRBV6-5 CASSYSEVPNTEAFF
once TRBJ1-1 TRBV25-1 CASSEFGQGQSEAFF
NA TRBJ2-7 TRBV4-2 CASSQVTGLTIYEQYF
NA TRBJ1-2 TRBV25-1 CASSESEVYGYTF
NA TRBJ2-7 TRBV15 CATSRPGQPYEQYF
NA TRBJ1-2 TRBV6-5 CASRGGGSYGYTF
NA TRBJ2-7 TRBV5-5 CASSPPLAGPYEQYF
NA TRBJ2-7 TRBV5-1 CASSSGQGRYEQYF